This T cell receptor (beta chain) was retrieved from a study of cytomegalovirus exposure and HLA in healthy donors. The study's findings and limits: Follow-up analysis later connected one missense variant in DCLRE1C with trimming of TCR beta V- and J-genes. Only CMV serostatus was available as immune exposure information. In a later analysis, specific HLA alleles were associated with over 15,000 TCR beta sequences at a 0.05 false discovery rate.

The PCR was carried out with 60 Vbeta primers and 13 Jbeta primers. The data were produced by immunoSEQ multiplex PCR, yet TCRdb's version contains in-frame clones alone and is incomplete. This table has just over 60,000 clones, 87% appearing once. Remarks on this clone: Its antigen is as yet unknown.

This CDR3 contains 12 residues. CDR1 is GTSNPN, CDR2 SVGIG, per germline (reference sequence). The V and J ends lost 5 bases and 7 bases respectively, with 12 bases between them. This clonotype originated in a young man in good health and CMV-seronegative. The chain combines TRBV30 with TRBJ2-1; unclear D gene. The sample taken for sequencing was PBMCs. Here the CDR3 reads CAWAERQNEQFF. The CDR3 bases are TGTGCCTGGGCCGAGAGACAAAATGAGCAGTTCTTC.